Here is one T cell receptor (beta chain) with its context. The antigen it binds to is not known. Per-base quality was not reported, and no clone a single base away is much larger than it. The entry originates in a study of blood T cell repertoires in COVID-19 (dated by TCRdb to the early 2020s). The study in broad terms: Samples covering the acute and convalescent phases of COVID-19 were provided by collaborators in the United States, Italy and Spain. The prospective study material was composed of cDNA or gDNA derived from T cells, B-cell-depleted T cells, or PBMCs. The dataset comprised deeply sampled blood TCRbeta repertoires from subjects exposed to, actively infected with, or recovered from COVID-19. The repertoires were released in a freely available public database meant as a resource for research on the immune response to SARS-CoV-2. Samples came from the ongoing ImmuneRACE study (first 160 participants) plus 1,254 subjects from 6 global collaborators. A de-identified subject ID, COVID-19 status, age in years and sex were almost always included in the sample metadata. HLA class I and class II types, where available, came from metadata supplied by the sample provider rather than from assay-based typing.

Whole blood was collected in K2EDTA tubes by collaborating institutions according to the institutions' own protocols. For TCRbeta analysis, collaborators shipped samples in one of three forms: frozen whole blood, isolated PBMCs, or DNA extracted from either of those sample types. The paper as a whole reports these results and caveats: The amount of clinical and demographic metadata varied by source and participant and was provided uncurated.

The immunoSEQ Assay, a bias-controlled multiplex PCR, was used to amplify TCRbeta CDR3 regions from genomic DNA. As for how the authors treated the data: The number of nucleated cells in each sample was estimated by amplification of reference gene primers within the assay. Sequence reads were collapsed and filtered to measure the absolute abundance of every unique TCRbeta CDR3 rearrangement. For each sample, productive Simpson clonality was calculated as the square root of Simpson's diversity index over productive rearrangements. In TCRdb, the immuneACCESS table is reduced to in-frame sequences with V and J assigned. These tables do not hold every clone; where another copy was compared, an unresolved V gene accounts for under half, and the others remain unexplained. Clone size and the V and J calls come from that table; the DNA yielded D and trimming. The sample records 65,000 to 90,000 clones, 83% of which are singletons. The ten largest clones add up to roughly 30% of the sample.

CDR3 length: 13 amino acids, cysteine to phenylalanine. Kept here is only the CDR3 DNA, which spans 39 bases and is read in frame from base 1. Via the germline V gene (reference sequence), CDR1 is MNHEY and CDR2 SMNVEV. Trimming takes 2 bases from V and 7 bases from J, and the germline ends sit 6 bases apart. The chain is encoded by TRBV27 joined to TRBJ1-6; the D gene identity is not certain. Sequenced: peripheral blood. This receptor was taken from a woman aged 80 or over with acute or convalescent COVID-19. The sequenced DNA: TGTGCCAGCAGTTTAGCCAGAAATTCACCCCTCCACTTT. Translated, this gives CASSLARNSPLHF.